This T cell receptor (beta chain) was captured by sequencing in a study of type 1 regulatory T cells. About the study: T-allo10 is a Tr1-enriched, alloantigen-specific CD4 T cell product made in vitro.

The graft donor-derived T-allo10 cells reportedly recognize host alloantigens, are anergic, and suppress alloantigen-specifically. TCRdb recomputed calls from the reads with MiXCR, one row per CDR3 protein. The repertoire consists of tens of thousands of distinct CDR3 sequences, with 55% to 75% occurring once and the leading ten covering 13% to 15%. CDR1 is ENHRY, CDR2 SYGVKD, per germline. V was clipped by 5 bases and J by 5 bases, with 13 bases between them. The CDR3 sequence is 14 residues long. Turning to this clonotype: No antigen is known for it.

Sequenced input: cultured T cells, either the whole culture or a sorted T cell fraction (not recorded which). The subset: Tr1-enriched cell product generated in vitro against host alloantigens. The V gene is TRBV10-3, the J gene TRBJ2-1; D unresolved. This receptor was obtained from a human donor in good health. This CDR3 is CAISNYRLNNEQFF. The DNA for the CDR3 is TGTGCCATCAGTAACTACAGACTCAACAATGAGCAGTTCTTC.